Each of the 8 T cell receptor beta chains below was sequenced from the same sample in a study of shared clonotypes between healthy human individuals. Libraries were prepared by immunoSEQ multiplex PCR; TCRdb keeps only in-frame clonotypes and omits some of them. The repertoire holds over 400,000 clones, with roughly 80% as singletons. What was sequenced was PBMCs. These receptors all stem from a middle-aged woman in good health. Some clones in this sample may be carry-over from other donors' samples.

This CDR3 reads CASAGTGGEQYF. The CDR3 DNA reads TGTGCTAGTGCCGGGACAGGGGGCGAGCAGTACTTC. J is TRBJ2-7 and V is TRBV12-5; TRBD1 aligns across 11 bases. The CDR3 extends over 12 amino acids. Germline CDR1 is LGHNT and CDR2 is FRNRAP. V gave up 7 bases and J gave up 6 bases; unmatched junction bases: 2.

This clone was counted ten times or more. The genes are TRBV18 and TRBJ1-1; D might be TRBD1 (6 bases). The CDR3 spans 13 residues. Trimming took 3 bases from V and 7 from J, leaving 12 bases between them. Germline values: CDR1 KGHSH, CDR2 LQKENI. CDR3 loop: CASSPSRGIEAFF. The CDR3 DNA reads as TGTGCCAGCTCACCCTCCAGGGGAATTGAAGCTTTCTTT.

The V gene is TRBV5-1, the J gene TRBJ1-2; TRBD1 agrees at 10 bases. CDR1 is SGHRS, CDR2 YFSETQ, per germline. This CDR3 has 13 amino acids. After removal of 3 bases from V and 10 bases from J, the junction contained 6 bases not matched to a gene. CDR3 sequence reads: CASSSLGQGDYTF. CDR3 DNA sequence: TGCGCCAGCAGCTCACTAGGACAGGGGGACTACACCTTC. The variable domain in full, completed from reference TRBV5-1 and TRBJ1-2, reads KAGVTQTPRYLIKTRGQQVTLSCSPISGHRSVSWYQQTPGQGLQFLFEYFSETQRNKGNFPGRFSGRQFSNSRSEMNVSTLELGDSALYLCASSSLGQGDYTFGSGTRLTVV.

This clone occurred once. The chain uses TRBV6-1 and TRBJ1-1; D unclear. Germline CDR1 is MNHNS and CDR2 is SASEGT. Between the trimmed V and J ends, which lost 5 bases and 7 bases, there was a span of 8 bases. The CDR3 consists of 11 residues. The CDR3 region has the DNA TGTGCCAGCAGTTACCTCGGTGAAGCTTTCTTT. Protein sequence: CASSYLGEAFF.

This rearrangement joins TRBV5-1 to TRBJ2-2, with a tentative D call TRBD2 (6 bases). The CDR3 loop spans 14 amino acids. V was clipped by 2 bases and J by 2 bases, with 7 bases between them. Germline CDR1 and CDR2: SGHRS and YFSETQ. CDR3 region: CASSLAGNTGELFF. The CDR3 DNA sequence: TGCGCCAGCAGCTTAGCGGGTAACACCGGGGAGCTGTTTTTT. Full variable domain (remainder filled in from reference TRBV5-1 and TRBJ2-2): KAGVTQTPRYLIKTRGQQVTLSCSPISGHRSVSWYQQTPGQGLQFLFEYFSETQRNKGNFPGRFSGRQFSNSRSEMNVSTLELGDSALYLCASSLAGNTGELFFGEGSRLTVL.

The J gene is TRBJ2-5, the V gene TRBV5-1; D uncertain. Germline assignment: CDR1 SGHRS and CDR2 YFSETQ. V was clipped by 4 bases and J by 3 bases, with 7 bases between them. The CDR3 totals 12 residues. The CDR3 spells CASSPTEETQYF. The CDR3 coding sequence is TGCGCCAGCAGCCCGACTGAAGAGACCCAGTACTTC. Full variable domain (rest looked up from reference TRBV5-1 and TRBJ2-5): KAGVTQTPRYLIKTRGQQVTLSCSPISGHRSVSWYQQTPGQGLQFLFEYFSETQRNKGNFPGRFSGRQFSNSRSEMNVSTLELGDSALYLCASSPTEETQYFGPGTRLLVL.

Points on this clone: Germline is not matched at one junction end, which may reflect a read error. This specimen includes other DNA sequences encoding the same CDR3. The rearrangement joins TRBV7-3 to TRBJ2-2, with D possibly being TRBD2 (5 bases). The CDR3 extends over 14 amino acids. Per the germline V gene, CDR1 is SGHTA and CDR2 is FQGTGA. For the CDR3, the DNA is TGTGCCAGCAGCTTATCCTCAAATACCGGGGAGCTGTTTTTC. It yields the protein CASSLSSNTGELFF.

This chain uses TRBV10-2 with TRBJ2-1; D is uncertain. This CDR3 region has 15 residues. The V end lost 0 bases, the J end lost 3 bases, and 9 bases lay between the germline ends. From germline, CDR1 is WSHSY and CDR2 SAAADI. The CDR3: CASSESRPDYNEQFF. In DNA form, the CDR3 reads TGCGCCAGCAGTGAGTCGCGGCCGGACTACAATGAGCAGTTCTTC.